This is a list of T cell receptor beta chains from one sample in a study of shared clonotypes between healthy human individuals. Sequencing used immunoSEQ multiplex PCR; TCRdb keeps in-frame clones, though not all of them. This table holds more than 2,000,000 clones, over 85% found once. Specimen: naive CD4+ T cells from PBMCs. The receptor source for this set is a young man in good health. Some clones in this sample may be carry-over from other donors' samples. CDR3s include the opening cysteine and the closing phenylalanine or tryptophan. Each record gives: V gene, D gene, J gene, clone size, CDR3 protein, CDR3 DNA. D genes are given only for firm matches. The listing skips clone size in some rows; elsewhere it reads once, few, many or a size class.

TRBV7-3	-	TRBJ2-7	-	CASSLVSSDEQYF	TGTGCCAGCAGCTTAGTCTCGTCCGACGAGCAGTACTTC
TRBV7-2	TRBD1	TRBJ1-6	-	CASSFTTGYNSPLHF	TGTGCCAGCAGCTTCACGACAGGGTATAATTCACCCCTCCACTTT
TRBV7-6	-	TRBJ2-7	-	CASSLAGQPYEQYF	TGTGCCAGCAGCTTAGCGGGACAACCCTACGAGCAGTACTTC
TRBV7-2	-	TRBJ2-5	-	CASSWLQETQYF	TGTGCCAGCAGCTGGTTACAAGAGACCCAGTACTTC
TRBV15	-	TRBJ2-5	once	CATSTQDSRETQYF	TGTGCCACCAGCACCCAGGACAGCCGAGAGACCCAGTACTTC
TRBV2	-	TRBJ2-7	-	CASSEWTTGEQYF	TGTGCCAGCAGTGAGTGGACTACAGGCGAGCAGTACTTC
TRBV2	TRBD1	TRBJ2-5	-	CASTLTGSQTQYF	TGTGCCAGCACCCTGACAGGGAGTCAGACCCAGTACTTC
TRBV6-1	TRBD1	TRBJ2-7	-	CATTRDRVKEEQYF	TGTGCCACCACGAGGGACAGGGTAAAAGAGGAGCAGTACTTC
TRBV5-1	TRBD1	TRBJ1-3	-	CASSLGDRVSGNTIYF	TGCGCCAGCAGCTTGGGGGACAGGGTCTCTGGAAACACCATATATTTT
TRBV7-9	TRBD1	TRBJ2-5	-	CASSLGQDVQTQYF	TGTGCCAGCAGCTTGGGACAGGATGTACAGACCCAGTACTTC
TRBV29-1	TRBD1	TRBJ1-1	few	CSGHRGTQNTEAFF	TGCAGCGGGCACAGGGGGACCCAGAACACTGAAGCTTTCTTT
TRBV6-5	TRBD1	TRBJ1-2	-	CASSYSGTGDYGYTF	TGTGCCAGCAGTTACTCTGGGACAGGGGATTATGGCTACACCTTC
TRBV7-3	TRBD1	TRBJ2-2	-	CASSPPGTGARNTGELFF	TGTGCCAGCAGTCCCCCTGGGACAGGGGCCCGGAACACCGGGGAGCTGTTTTTT
TRBV5-4	TRBD1	TRBJ2-2	-	CASSLWGTANTGELFF	TGTGCCAGCAGCTTGTGGGGGACAGCGAACACCGGGGAGCTGTTTTTT
TRBV4-1	-	TRBJ2-7	once	CASSQDPRDLYEQYF	TGCGCCAGCAGCCAGGACCCCCGGGACCTCTACGAGCAGTACTTC
TRBV9	-	TRBJ2-2	-	CASSVWGDTGELFF	TGTGCCAGCAGCGTATGGGGGGACACCGGGGAGCTGTTTTTT
TRBV11-3	-	TRBJ2-7	-	CASSFGRDEQYF	TGTGCCAGCAGCTTTGGCAGGGACGAGCAGTACTTC
TRBV2	-	TRBJ2-7	-	CASSEEYEQYF	TGTGCCAGCAGCGAGGAGTACGAGCAGTACTTC
TRBV7-9	-	TRBJ1-1	-	CASSLFEAFF	TGTGCCAGCAGCTTATTTGAAGCTTTCTTT
TRBV27	-	TRBJ2-1	-	CASSRGALKSYNEQFF	TGTGCCAGCAGTCGGGGAGCTCTTAAGTCCTACAATGAGCAGTTCTTC
TRBV6-5	TRBD1	TRBJ1-1	once	CASRIPGGRGTEAFF	TGTGCCAGCAGGATTCCAGGGGGTAGAGGCACTGAAGCTTTCTTT
TRBV4-1	TRBD1	TRBJ2-1	-	CASSPLPGQGGNEQFF	TGCGCCAGCAGCCCACTCCCGGGACAGGGGGGCAATGAGCAGTTCTTC